One T cell receptor (beta chain) is described in this entry. The sample is drawn from a study of blood T cell repertoires in COVID-19. Study information: COVID-19 samples from acute and convalescent phases originated in the United States, Italy and Spain.

As processed by the authors: Amplifying reference gene primers gave estimates of nucleated cell counts. Sequencing used immunoSEQ multiplex PCR; TCRdb keeps in-frame clones, though not all of them. V, J and clone size reflect that table, while D and trimming were determined from the DNA. The sample carries 15,000 to 20,000 clones, 80% to 85% recorded once. The CDR3 is made up of 15 amino acids. Trimming took 2 bases from V and 6 from J, leaving 14 bases between them. Germline CDR1 reads SGHVS; CDR2 reads FQNEAQ. This receptor was identified in a man aged 55 to 70 with acute or convalescent COVID-19. Sequenced sample: peripheral blood. J is TRBJ1-5 and V is TRBV7-8; D is unresolved. The CDR3: CASSLSAAGSQPQHF. The CDR3 DNA follows: TGTGCCAGCAGCTTATCTGCGGCTGGTAGTCAGCCCCAGCATTTT.